The source of this T cell receptor beta chain is a study of vaccination and CD4 T cells after COVID-19. Cultured CD4+ T cells had their DNA profiled by the Oncomine TCR Beta short-read assay. TCRdb reprocessed the PCR reads via MiXCR and lists one record per CDR3 protein. The sample carries approximately 2,000 distinct CDR3 sequences, under 55% recorded once. The germline V gene has CDR1 DFQATT and CDR2 SNEGSKA (reference sequence). This CDR3 has 13 amino acids. The V and J ends lost 1 base and 0 bases respectively, with 6 bases between them. Regarding treatment: approximately nine-day PBMC culture with coronavirus spike peptide pools or control peptides (ViraFEST assay). PCR positivity dates ran from March to December 2020, preceding US Alpha, Beta and Delta variants. This clonotype rates as medium-sized. Its matching antigen is unknown.

J is TRBJ1-2 and V is TRBV20-1; D unclear. The input for sequencing was CD4+ T cells from blood, cultured in vitro, taken after SARS-CoV-2 vaccination. This TCR was recovered from a human donor who had recovered from COVID-19. This chain's CDR3 is CSARGGANYGYTF. CDR3 nucleotides: TGCAGTGCTAGAGGCGGAGCTAACTATGGCTACACCTTC.